The text below deals with one T cell receptor (beta chain). The sample has other DNA sequences that encode this CDR3 too. The germline V gene encodes CDR1 SGHTA and CDR2 FQGTGA. V was pared by 6 bases and J by 4 bases, with 8 bases of the junction left unmatched. This CDR3 is 17 amino acids long. The source of the sample is a study of cytomegalovirus exposure and HLA in healthy donors. Both 60 Vbeta primers and 13 Jbeta primers went into the PCR. The repertoire was sequenced with immunoSEQ multiplex PCR; TCRdb's copy has only in-frame clones and lacks some. The profile covers about 160,000 clones, with roughly 82% appearing a single time and around a tenth taken by the ten largest.

Sample: PBMCs. V usage is TRBV7-3 and J usage is TRBJ2-3, with TRBD2 matching 15 bases. The sequence was obtained from a man aged 45-60 years in good health and CMV-seropositive. The CDR3 region is CASRQGRTSGGADTQYF. The CDR3 bases are TGTGCCAGCAGGCAGGGGCGGACTAGCGGGGGGGCAGATACGCAGTATTTT.